This T cell receptor (beta chain) was captured in a study of technical replicates of blood from a few donors. TCRdb keeps only in-frame clones here, not all; method: immunoSEQ multiplex PCR. The data contain about 70,000 clones, around 93% of them singletons. The V end lost 0 bases, the J end lost 3 bases, and 17 bases lay between the germline ends. Per germline, CDR1 MGHRA and CDR2 YSYEKL. This CDR3 is 17 amino acids long. Sequenced material: T cells isolated from PBMCs. This sequence originates from a human donor in good health. The chain has TRBV4-1 and TRBJ2-5; maybe TRBD2 (5 bases). The CDR3 is CASSQDRGTVRKETQYF. CDR3 sequence (DNA): TGCGCCAGCAGCCAAGATCGGGGAACGGTCCGGAAAGAGACCCAGTACTTC.